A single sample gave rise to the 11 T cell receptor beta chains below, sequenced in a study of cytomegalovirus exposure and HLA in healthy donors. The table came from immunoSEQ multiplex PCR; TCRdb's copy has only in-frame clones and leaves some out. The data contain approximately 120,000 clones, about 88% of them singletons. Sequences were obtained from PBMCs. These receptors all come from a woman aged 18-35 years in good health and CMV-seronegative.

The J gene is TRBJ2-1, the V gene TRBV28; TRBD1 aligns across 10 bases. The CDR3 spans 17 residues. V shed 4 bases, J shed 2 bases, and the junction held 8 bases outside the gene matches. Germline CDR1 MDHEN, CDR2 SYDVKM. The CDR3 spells CASSSLDRGVTYNEQFF. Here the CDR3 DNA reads TGTGCCAGCAGTTCTCTGGACAGGGGGGTCACCTACAATGAGCAGTTCTTC. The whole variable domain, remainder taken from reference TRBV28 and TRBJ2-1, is DVKVTQSSRYLVKRTGEKVFLECVQDMDHENMFWYRQDPGLGLRLIYFSYDVKMKEKGDIPEGYSVSREKKERFSLILESASTNQTSMYLCASSSLDRGVTYNEQFFGPGTRLTVL.

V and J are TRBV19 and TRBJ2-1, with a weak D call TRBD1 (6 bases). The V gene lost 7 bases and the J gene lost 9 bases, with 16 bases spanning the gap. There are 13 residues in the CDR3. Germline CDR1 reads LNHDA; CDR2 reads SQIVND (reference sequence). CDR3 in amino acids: CASMGRGSGEQFF. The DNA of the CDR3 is TGTGCCAGTATGGGCAGGGGCAGCGGTGAGCAGTTCTTC.

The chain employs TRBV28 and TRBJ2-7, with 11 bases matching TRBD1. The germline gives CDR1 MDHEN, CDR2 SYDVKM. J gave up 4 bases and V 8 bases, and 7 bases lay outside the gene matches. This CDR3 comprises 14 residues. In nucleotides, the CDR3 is TGTGCCAGCTACGCCGGGACAGGGGGTTACGAGCAGTACTTC. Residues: CASYAGTGGYEQYF.

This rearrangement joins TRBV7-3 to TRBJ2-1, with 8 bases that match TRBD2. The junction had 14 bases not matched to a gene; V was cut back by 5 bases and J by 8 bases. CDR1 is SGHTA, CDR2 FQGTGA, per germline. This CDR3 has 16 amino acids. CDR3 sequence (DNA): TGTGCCAGCAGCCCCTCGAGGGGCGGGAGGAATTATGAGCAGTTCTTC. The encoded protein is CASSPSRGGRNYEQFF.

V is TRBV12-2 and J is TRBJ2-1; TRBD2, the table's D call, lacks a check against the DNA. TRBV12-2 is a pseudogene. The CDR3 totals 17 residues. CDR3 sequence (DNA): TGTGCAAGTCGCTTCACCCCCGGGACTAGCGGATTCGATGAGCAGTTCTTC. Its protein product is CASRFTPGTSGFDEQFF.

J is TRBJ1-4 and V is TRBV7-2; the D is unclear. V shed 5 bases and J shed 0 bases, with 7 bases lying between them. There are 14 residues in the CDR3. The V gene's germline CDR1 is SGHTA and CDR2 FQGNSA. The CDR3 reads CASSTVSTNEKLFF. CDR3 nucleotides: TGTGCCAGCAGCACGGTCTCAACTAATGAAAAACTGTTTTTT. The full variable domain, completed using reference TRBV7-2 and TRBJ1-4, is GAGVSQSPSNKVTEKGKDVELRCDPISGHTALYWYRQSLGQGLEFLIYFQGNSAPDKSGLPSDRFSAERTGGSVSTLTIQRTQQEDSAVYLCASSTVSTNEKLFFGSGTQLSVL.

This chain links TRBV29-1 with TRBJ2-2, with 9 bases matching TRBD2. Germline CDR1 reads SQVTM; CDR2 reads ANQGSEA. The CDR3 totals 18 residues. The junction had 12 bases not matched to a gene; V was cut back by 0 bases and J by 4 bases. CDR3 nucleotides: TGCAGCGTTGAAGAAAGCATGGGCGGGGGGGCCGGCACCGGGGAGCTGTTTTTT. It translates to CSVEESMGGGAGTGELFF.

The CDR3 DNA follows: TGTGCCAGCAGCGTACAGGGGCAGGATCAGCCCCAGCATTTT. The encoded protein is CASSVQGQDQPQHF. J is TRBJ1-5 and V is TRBV9, with D possibly TRBD1 on 6 matching bases. Germline lookup yields CDR1 SGDLS and CDR2 YYNGEE. The CDR3 has 14 amino acids. V lost 1 base, J lost 5 bases, and 10 bases lay in between.

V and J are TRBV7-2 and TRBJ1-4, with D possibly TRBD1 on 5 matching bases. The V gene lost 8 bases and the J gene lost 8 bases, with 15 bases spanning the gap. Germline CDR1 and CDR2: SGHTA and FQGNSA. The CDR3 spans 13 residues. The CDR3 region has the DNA TGTGCCAGCGGCGCCAGGGTAGGAGAAAAACTGTTTTTT. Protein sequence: CASGARVGEKLFF. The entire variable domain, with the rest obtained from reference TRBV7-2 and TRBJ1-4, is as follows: GAGVSQSPSNKVTEKGKDVELRCDPISGHTALYWYRQSLGQGLEFLIYFQGNSAPDKSGLPSDRFSAERTGGSVSTLTIQRTQQEDSAVYLCASGARVGEKLFFGSGTQLSVL.

DNA of the CDR3: TGTGCCAGCTCACAGCGGACAGGGGAGAGTGAAGCTTTCTTT. Encoded protein: CASSQRTGESEAFF. The rearrangement uses TRBV18 and TRBJ1-1, with 9 positions matching TRBD1. Losses at the gene ends were 4 bases for V and 7 bases for J; bases not matched to a gene: 7. The CDR3 sequence is 14 residues long. Per the germline V gene, CDR1 is KGHSH and CDR2 is LQKENI.

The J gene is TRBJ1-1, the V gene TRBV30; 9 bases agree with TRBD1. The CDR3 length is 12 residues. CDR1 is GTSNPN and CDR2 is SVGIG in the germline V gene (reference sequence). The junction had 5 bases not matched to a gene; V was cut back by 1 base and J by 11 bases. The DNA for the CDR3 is TGTGCCTGGAGTGCCTGGGACAGGGAGGCTTTCTTT. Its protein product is CAWSAWDREAFF.